This TCR beta chain was recorded in a study of blood T cell repertoires in COVID-19 (dated by TCRdb to 2018 to 2020). Some background on the complete study: Samples from collaborators originated in the United States, Italy and Spain and spanned both the acute and convalescent phases of COVID-19. Where available, HLA class I and class II types were taken from metadata supplied by the sample provider and were not determined by assay-based typing. The sample metadata nearly always contained a de-identified subject ID, COVID-19 status, age in years and sex. A freely available public database, intended as a resource for researchers studying the immune response to SARS-CoV-2, is where the repertoires were released. Samples came from the ongoing ImmuneRACE study (first 160 participants) plus 1,254 subjects from 6 global collaborators. Subjects who had been exposed to COVID-19, were actively infected with it, or had recovered from it provided the deeply sampled blood TCRbeta repertoires that made up the dataset. The material from the prospective study consisted of cDNA or gDNA derived from T cells, B-cell-depleted T cells, or PBMCs.

TCRbeta CDR3 regions were amplified from genomic DNA by means of the immunoSEQ Assay, a bias-controlled multiplex PCR. The study's processing was this. Within the assay, amplification of reference gene primers was used to estimate how many nucleated cells each sample contained. To quantify the absolute abundance of each unique TCRbeta CDR3 rearrangement, sequence reads were collapsed and filtered. Productive Simpson clonality was computed per sample as the square root of Simpson's diversity index over productive rearrangements. Drawn from immuneACCESS, this table holds only the in-frame rearrangements with V and J called that TCRdb kept. Clones are partly lost; checked studies trace under half to an unresolved V gene and leave the rest unexplained. V and J calls and clone size are given by that table; D and trimming were obtained from the DNA. This sample holds 150,000 to 200,000 clones; just under 90% were observed only once. 3.5% to 4.5% of the sample is in the top ten clones.

The CDR1 and CDR2 encoded by the germline V gene are ENHRY and SYGVKD. Trimming removed 10 bases from V and 0 bases from J; the gene matches leave 10 bases unexplained. Spanning cysteine to phenylalanine, the CDR3 consists of 16 amino acids. Here the CDR3 DNA is all that survives: 48 bases in frame from base 1. Each collaborating institution followed its own protocols to collect whole blood in K2EDTA tubes. For TCRbeta analysis, collaborators shipped samples as frozen whole blood, isolated PBMCs, or DNA extracted from either of those sample types. On this clone itself: Its antigen remains unidentified. No base-level quality is on record; no much larger clone is a single base apart.

General findings and caveats noted by the study authors: How much clinical and demographic metadata was included differed by source and by participant, and the metadata was provided uncurated.

Recombination joined TRBV10-3 with TRBJ2-2; TRBD1 matches 8 bases in the middle. This receptor was obtained from a man in his late teens or twenties with active or convalescent COVID-19. Sequenced material: peripheral blood. CDR3 sequence: CATTRDRLSNTGELFF. The DNA sequence is TGTGCCACCACCAGGGACAGGTTATCGAACACCGGGGAGCTGTTTTTT.